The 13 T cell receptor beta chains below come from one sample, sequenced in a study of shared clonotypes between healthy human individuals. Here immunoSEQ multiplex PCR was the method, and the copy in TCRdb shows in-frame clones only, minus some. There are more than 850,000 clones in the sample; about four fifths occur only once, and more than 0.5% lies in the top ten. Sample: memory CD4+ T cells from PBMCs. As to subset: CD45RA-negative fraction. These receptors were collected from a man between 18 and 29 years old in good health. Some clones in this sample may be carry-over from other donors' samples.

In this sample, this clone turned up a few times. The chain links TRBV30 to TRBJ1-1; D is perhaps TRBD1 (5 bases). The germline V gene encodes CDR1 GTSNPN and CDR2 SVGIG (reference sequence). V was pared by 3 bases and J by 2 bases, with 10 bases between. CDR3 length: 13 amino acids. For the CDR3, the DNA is TGTGCCTGGAGCGATGACAGTAACACTGAAGCTTTCTTT. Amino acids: CAWSDDSNTEAFF.

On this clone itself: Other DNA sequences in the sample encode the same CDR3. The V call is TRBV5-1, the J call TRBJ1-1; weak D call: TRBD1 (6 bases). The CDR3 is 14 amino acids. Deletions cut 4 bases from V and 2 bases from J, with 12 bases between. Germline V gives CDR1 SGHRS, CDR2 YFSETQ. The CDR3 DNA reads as TGCGCCAGCAGCACGGGACACCTAAACACTGAAGCTTTCTTT. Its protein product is CASSTGHLNTEAFF.

In nucleotides, the CDR3 is TGTGCCAGCAGGGGGGGGACGGGCAAAGCGACTGAAGCTTTCTTT. As protein: CASRGGTGKATEAFF. V usage is TRBV6-5 and J usage is TRBJ1-1; D perhaps matches TRBD1 (5 bases). The CDR3 extends over 15 amino acids. Between the trimmed V and J ends, which lost 6 bases and 5 bases, there was a span of 19 bases. Germline lookup yields CDR1 MNHEY and CDR2 SVGAGI.

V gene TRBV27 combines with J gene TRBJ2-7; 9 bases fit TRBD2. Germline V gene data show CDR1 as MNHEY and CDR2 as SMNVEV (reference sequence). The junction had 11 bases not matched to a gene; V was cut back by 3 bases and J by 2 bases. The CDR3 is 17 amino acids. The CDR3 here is CASSFVRTSAGAYEQYF. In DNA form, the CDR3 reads TGTGCCAGCAGTTTCGTTAGGACTAGCGCGGGGGCCTACGAGCAGTACTTC.

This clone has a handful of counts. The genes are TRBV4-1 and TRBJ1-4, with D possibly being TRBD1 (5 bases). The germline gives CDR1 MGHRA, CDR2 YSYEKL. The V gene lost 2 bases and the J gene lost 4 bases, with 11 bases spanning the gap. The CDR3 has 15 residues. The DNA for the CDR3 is TGCGCCAGCAGCCAAACAGGAGAAAATAATGAAAAACTGTTTTTT. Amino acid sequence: CASSQTGENNEKLFF.

Here the CDR3 DNA reads TGTGCTAGTGGTTACGGAAACACCATATATTTT. This translates into CASGYGNTIYF. V usage is TRBV12-5 and J usage is TRBJ1-3; D not resolved. CDR1 is LGHNT and CDR2 is FRNRAP in the germline V gene. Deletions cut 4 bases from V and 4 bases from J, with 2 bases between. The CDR3 is 11 amino acids.

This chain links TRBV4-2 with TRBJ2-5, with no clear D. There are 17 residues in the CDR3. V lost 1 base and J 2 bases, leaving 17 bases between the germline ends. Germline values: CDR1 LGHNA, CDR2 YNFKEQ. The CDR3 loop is CASSQVWNRPLQETQYF. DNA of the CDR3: TGTGCCAGCAGCCAAGTTTGGAATAGGCCACTACAAGAGACCCAGTACTTC.

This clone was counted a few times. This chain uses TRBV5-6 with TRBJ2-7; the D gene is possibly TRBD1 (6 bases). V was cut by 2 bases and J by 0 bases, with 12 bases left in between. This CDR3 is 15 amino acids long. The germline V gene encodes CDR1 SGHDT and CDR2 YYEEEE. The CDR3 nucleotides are TGTGCCAGCAGCTTACCGGGGACACTCTCCTACGAGCAGTACTTC. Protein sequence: CASSLPGTLSYEQYF.

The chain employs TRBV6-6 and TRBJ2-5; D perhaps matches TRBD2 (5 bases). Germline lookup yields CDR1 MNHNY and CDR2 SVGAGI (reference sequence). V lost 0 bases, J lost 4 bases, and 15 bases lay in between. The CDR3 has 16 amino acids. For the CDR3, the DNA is TGTGCCAGCAGTTACTCGAAATCACCAGGAGGAGAGACCCAGTACTTC. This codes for CASSYSKSPGGETQYF.

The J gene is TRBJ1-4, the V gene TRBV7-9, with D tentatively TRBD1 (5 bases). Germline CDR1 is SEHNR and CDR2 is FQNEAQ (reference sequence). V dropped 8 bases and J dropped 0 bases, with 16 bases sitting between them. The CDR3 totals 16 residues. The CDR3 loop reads CASGRRGEPTNEKLFF. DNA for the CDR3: TGTGCCAGCGGCCGCAGAGGGGAACCAACTAATGAAAAACTGTTTTTT.

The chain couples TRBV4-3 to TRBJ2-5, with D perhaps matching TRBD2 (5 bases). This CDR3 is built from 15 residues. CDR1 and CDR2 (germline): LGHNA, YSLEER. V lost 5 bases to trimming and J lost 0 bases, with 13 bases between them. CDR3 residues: CASSAGIGYQETQYF. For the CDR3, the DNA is TGCGCCAGCAGCGCGGGTATCGGGTACCAAGAGACCCAGTACTTC.

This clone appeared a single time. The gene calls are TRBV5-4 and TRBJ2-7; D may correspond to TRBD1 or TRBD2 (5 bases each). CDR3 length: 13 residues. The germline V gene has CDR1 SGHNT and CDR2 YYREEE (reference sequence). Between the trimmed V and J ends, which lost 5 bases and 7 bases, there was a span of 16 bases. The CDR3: CASSHRGAREQYF. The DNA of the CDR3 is TGTGCCAGCAGTCACCGGGGCGCCCGGGAGCAGTACTTC.

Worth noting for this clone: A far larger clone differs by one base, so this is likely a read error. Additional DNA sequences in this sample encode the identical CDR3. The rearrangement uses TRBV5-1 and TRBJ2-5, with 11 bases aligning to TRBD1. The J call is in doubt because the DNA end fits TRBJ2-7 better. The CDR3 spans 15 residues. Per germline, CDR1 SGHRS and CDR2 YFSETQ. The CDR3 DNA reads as TGCGCCAGCAGCTCGTCCGGGACAGGGGGCTACGAGCAGTACTTC. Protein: CASSSSGTGGYEQYF.